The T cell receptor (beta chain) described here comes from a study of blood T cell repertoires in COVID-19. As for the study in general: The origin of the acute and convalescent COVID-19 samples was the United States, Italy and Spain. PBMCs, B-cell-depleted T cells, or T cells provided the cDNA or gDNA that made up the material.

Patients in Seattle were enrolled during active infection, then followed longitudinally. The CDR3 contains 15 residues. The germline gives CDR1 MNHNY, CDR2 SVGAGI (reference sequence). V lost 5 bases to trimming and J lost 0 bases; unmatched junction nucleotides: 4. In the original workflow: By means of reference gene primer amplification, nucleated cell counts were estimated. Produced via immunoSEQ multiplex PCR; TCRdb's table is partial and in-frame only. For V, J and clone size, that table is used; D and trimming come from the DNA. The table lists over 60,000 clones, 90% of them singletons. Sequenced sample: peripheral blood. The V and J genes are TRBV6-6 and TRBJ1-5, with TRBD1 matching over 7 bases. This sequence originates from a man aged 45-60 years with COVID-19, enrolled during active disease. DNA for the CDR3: TGTGCCAGCAGTAACCGACAGGGTAGCAATCAGCCCCAGCATTTT. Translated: CASSNRQGSNQPQHF.